Described below is a single T cell receptor beta chain sequence and its context. This sample stems from a study of blood T cell repertoires in COVID-19. Study-wide background: Acute-phase and convalescent COVID-19 samples originated in the United States, Italy and Spain. Nucleic acid was either cDNA or gDNA, and it came from T cells, B-cell-depleted T cells, or PBMCs.

The CDR3 has 16 amino acids. Germline V gene data show CDR1 as SGHAT and CDR2 as FQNNGV. The V and J ends lost 1 base and 7 bases, in that order; junction bases with no gene match: 9. Source study methods: From reference gene primer amplification, estimates of nucleated cell counts were derived. The data were produced by immunoSEQ multiplex PCR, yet TCRdb's version contains in-frame clones alone and is incomplete. V and J calls and clone size are given by that table; D and trimming were obtained from the DNA. The table records under 250,000 clones, roughly 80% of them present only once. Sequenced material: peripheral blood. This sequence was found in a woman aged 55-69 years who had recovered from COVID-19. The chain carries TRBV11-2 and TRBJ2-3, with 9 positions matching TRBD2. DNA of the CDR3: TGTGCCAGCAGCTTAGGCAGCGGGGGGTTGTCCAATACGCAGTATTTT. It yields the protein CASSLGSGGLSNTQYF.